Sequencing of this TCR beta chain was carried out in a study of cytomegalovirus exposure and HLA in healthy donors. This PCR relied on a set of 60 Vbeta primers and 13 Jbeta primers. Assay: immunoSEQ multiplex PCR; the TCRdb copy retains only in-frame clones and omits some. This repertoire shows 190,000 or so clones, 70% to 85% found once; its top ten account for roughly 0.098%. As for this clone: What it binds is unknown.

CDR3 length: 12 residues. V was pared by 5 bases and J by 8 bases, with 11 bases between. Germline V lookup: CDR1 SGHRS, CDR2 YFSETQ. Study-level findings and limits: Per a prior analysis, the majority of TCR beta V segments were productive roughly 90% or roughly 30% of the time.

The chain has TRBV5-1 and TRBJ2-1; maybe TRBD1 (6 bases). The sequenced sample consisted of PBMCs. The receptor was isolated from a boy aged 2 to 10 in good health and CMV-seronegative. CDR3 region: CASSPRGHEQFF. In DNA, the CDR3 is TGCGCCAGCAGTCCCAGGGGACATGAGCAGTTCTTC.